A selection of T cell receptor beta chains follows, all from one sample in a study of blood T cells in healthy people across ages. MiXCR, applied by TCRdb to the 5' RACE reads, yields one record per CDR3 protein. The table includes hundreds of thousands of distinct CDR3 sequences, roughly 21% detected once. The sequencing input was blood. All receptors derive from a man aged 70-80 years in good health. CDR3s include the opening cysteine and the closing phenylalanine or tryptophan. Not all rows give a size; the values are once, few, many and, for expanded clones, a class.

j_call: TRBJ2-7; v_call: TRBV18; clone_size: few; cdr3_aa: CASSPASGRALSDEQYF
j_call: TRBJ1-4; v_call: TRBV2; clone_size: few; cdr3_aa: CAGSVQRGHEKLFF
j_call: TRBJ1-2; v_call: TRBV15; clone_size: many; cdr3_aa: CATSRDRQGAGYTF
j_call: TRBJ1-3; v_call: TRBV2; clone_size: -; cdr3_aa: CASSGRGGGNTIYF
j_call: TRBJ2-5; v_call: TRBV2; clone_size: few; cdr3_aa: CASSWTYQETQYF
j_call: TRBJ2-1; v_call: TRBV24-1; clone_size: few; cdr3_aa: CATSSRGYNEQFF
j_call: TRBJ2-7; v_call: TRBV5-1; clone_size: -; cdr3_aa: CAGSSISLEPSYEQYF
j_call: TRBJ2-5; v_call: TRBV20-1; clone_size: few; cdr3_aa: CSAGPGSFQGETQYF
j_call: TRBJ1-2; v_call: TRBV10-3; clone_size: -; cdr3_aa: CATGSLGTGGGYTF
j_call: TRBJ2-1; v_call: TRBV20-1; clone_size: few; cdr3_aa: CSAAIGTANNEQFF